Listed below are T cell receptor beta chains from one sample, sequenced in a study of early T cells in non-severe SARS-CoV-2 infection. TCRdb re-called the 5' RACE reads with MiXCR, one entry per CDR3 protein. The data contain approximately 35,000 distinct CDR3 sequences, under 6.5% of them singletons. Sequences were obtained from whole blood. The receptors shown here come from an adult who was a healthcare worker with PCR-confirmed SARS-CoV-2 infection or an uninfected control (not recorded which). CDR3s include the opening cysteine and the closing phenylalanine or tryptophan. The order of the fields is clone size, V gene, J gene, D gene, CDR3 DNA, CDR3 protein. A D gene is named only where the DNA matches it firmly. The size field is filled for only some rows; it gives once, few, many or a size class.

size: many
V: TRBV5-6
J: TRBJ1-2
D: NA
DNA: TGTGCCAGCAGCCTGAGACGGGGATCAGCTAACTATGGCTACACCTTC
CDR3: CASSLRRGSANYGYTF

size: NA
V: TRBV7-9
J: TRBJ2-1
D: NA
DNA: TGTGCCAGCAGCCTTGGGGGCAGAGATGAGCAGTTCTTC
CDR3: CASSLGGRDEQFF

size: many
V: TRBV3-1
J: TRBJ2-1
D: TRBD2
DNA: TGTGCCAGCAGCCCTAGCGGGGAGACCTACAATGAGCAGTTCTTC
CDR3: CASSPSGETYNEQFF

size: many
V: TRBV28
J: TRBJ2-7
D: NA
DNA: TGTGCCAGCAGTTTAAAAACTAACTCCTACGAGCAGTACTTC
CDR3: CASSLKTNSYEQYF

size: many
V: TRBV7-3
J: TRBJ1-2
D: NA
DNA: TGTGCCAGCAGCCCCACCCCCCAGGGCGGCTACACCTTC
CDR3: CASSPTPQGGYTF

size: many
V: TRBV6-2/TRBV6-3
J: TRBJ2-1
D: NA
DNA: TGTGCCAGCAGTTACGTGACAGCGGGCAATGAGCAGTTCTTC
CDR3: CASSYVTAGNEQFF

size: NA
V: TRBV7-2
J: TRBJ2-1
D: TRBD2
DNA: TGTGCCAGCACCCCACCCGGACTAGCGGGGGGGAATGAGCAGTTCTTC
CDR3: CASTPPGLAGGNEQFF

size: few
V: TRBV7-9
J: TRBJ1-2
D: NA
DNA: TGTGCCAGCAGCTTAAGCCTGTATGGCTACACCTTC
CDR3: CASSLSLYGYTF

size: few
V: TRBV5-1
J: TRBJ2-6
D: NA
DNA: TGCGCCAGCAGCTTGGAACAGGCCGGGGCCAACGTCCTGACTTTC
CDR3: CASSLEQAGANVLTF

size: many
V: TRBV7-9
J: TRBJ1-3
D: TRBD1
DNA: TGTGCCAGCAGCCTGGGACAGGGCCCTGGAAACACCATATATTTT
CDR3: CASSLGQGPGNTIYF

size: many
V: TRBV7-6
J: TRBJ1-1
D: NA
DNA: TGTGCCAGCAGCTTAGTGGGGGTGGAGAACACTGAAGCTTTCTTT
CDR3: CASSLVGVENTEAFF

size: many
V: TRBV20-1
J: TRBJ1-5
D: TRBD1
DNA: TGCAGTGCTAGAGCGGGACAGGGAGGGCAGCCCCAGCATTTT
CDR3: CSARAGQGGQPQHF